These 13 T cell receptor beta chains were all obtained from the same sample, sequenced in a study of T cells after yellow fever vaccination. MiXCR was run by TCRdb on the 5' RACE reads, yielding one entry per CDR3 protein. The sample has 300,000 to 400,000 distinct CDR3 sequences, more than 8.5% seen once. The source was PBMCs, collected on the day of the first yellow fever vaccination. Receptors were obtained from a man in his late teens or twenties who received the YFV17D yellow fever vaccine.

This clonotype was picked up many times. The rearrangement uses TRBV10-2 and TRBJ1-5; 7 nucleotides line up with TRBD1. V dropped 3 bases and J dropped 5; count of bases not matched to a gene: 4. The CDR3 spans 14 residues. Germline V CDR1 and CDR2: WSHSY, SAAADI. The CDR3 loop reads CASSDQGEDQPQHF. For the CDR3, the DNA is TGCGCCAGCAGTGACCAGGGGGAAGATCAGCCCCAGCATTTT.

This clonotype was seen a handful of times. CDR3 in amino acids: CASSLNDRSVAFF. DNA for the CDR3: TGTGCCAGCAGCTTGAACGACAGATCCGTAGCTTTCTTT. This chain uses TRBV7-2 with TRBJ1-1, with D perhaps matching TRBD1 (5 bases). Germline V gene sequence: CDR1 SGHTA, CDR2 FQGNSA. The CDR3 sequence is 13 residues long. V was clipped by 3 bases and J by 10 bases, with 15 bases between them.

This clonotype was observed a few times. V usage is TRBV4-3 and J usage is TRBJ1-5; weak D call: TRBD1 (5 bases). The germline V gene encodes CDR1 LGHNA and CDR2 YSLEER. Trimming removed 0 bases at V and 5 bases at J, with 8 bases between. There are 14 residues in the CDR3. CDR3 amino acids: CASSQDWGDQPQHF. CDR3 DNA: TGCGCCAGCAGCCAAGATTGGGGGGATCAGCCCCAGCATTTT.

Many counts were recorded for this clonotype. This chain joins TRBV4-3 and TRBJ1-1; the D is unclear. The V gene's germline CDR1 is LGHNA and CDR2 YSLEER. Trimming removed 4 bases from V and 1 base from J, with 16 bases in between. This CDR3 spans 16 amino acids. The CDR3: CASSPGLLGQNTEAFF. The DNA for the CDR3 is TGCGCCAGCAGCCCAGGCCTTTTAGGCCAGAACACTGAAGCTTTCTTT.

This clonotype appeared a few times. The CDR3 sequence is CSVGQTGNTIYF. The CDR3 nucleotides read TGCAGCGTGGGACAGACTGGAAACACCATATATTTT. The chain couples TRBV29-1 to TRBJ1-3, with 7 bases matching TRBD1. V gave up 6 bases and J gave up 2 bases; unmatched junction bases: 1. Germline CDR1 is SQVTM and CDR2 is ANQGSEA. The CDR3 is 12 residues long.

This clonotype has ten or more counts. J is TRBJ2-1 and V is TRBV3-1; TRBD2 aligns across 7 bases. CDR1 LGHDT and CDR2 YNNKEL come from the germline V gene (reference sequence). The CDR3 consists of 16 residues. V lost 4 bases to trimming and J lost 6 bases; unmatched junction nucleotides: 12. The CDR3 nucleotides read TGTGCCAGCAGCCGTCGGGGGGTCCGGGGGTCCAATGAGCAGTTCTTC. Translation gives CASSRRGVRGSNEQFF.

V gene TRBV28 combines with J gene TRBJ2-2, with 8 positions matching TRBD1. The CDR3 has 15 amino acids. CDR1 is MDHEN and CDR2 is SYDVKM in the germline V gene. J lost 1 base, V lost 5 bases, and 3 bases had no gene match. CDR3 region: CASSTTGENTGELFF. The CDR3 DNA sequence: TGTGCCAGCAGTACGACAGGGGAGAACACCGGGGAGCTGTTTTTT.

This clonotype was found many times. This rearrangement joins TRBV5-1 to TRBJ2-1, with D maybe TRBD2 (6 bases). Trimming cost V 2 bases and J 5 bases, with 14 bases left between them. The CDR3 spans 15 residues. CDR1 is SGHRS, CDR2 YFSETQ, per germline. The chain's CDR3 is CASSLGFGGNNEQFF. The CDR3 DNA reads as TGCGCCAGCAGCTTAGGTTTTGGCGGGAACAATGAGCAGTTCTTC.

This rearrangement joins TRBV5-1 to TRBJ1-2; 9 bases are a match to TRBD1. With 3 bases clipped from V and 7 bases from J, the junction kept 4 bases outside the gene matches. The CDR3 covers 13 residues. Germline values: CDR1 SGHRS, CDR2 YFSETQ. DNA of the CDR3: TGCGCCAGCAGCTCAGGGACAGGGATTGGCTACACCTTC. Protein: CASSSGTGIGYTF.

This clonotype was detected many times. The V call is TRBV5-1, the J call TRBJ2-1; D not certain. Trimming took 0 bases from V and 0 from J, leaving 1 base between them. The CDR3 is made up of 13 amino acids. Germline CDR1 SGHRS, CDR2 YFSETQ. CDR3 in DNA: TGCGCCAGCAGCTTGGCCTCCTACAATGAGCAGTTCTTC. Its protein is CASSLASYNEQFF.

The V call is TRBV21-1, the J call TRBJ1-6; the table gives TRBD1 as D, unverified against the DNA. TRBV21-1 is noted as a pseudogene. The CDR3 contains 17 residues. CDR3 residues: CASSTRARRSYNSPLHF. CDR3 in DNA: TGTGCCAGCAGCACCCGGGCTCGACGGTCCTATAATTCACCCCTCCACTTT.

This clonotype was seen at least ten times. The gene calls are TRBV9 and TRBJ2-3, with D unresolved. CDR1 SGDLS and CDR2 YYNGEE come from the germline V gene. The CDR3 loop spans 13 amino acids. The ends were cut back, 2 bases at V and 4 bases at J, with 8 bases in the middle. The CDR3 sequence is CASSVSPPDTQYF. CDR3 DNA: TGTGCCAGCAGCGTCTCTCCGCCAGATACGCAGTATTTT.

This clonotype came up a few times. V gene TRBV18 combines with J gene TRBJ2-1; a weak D match, TRBD1 (5 bases). Deletions cut 1 base from V and 9 bases from J, with 13 bases between. CDR1 is KGHSH, CDR2 LQKENI, per germline. The CDR3 loop spans 14 amino acids. The CDR3, as DNA: TGTGCCAGCTCACCACTAGCCAGGGCCCCTGAGCAGTTCTTC. Translating it yields CASSPLARAPEQFF.